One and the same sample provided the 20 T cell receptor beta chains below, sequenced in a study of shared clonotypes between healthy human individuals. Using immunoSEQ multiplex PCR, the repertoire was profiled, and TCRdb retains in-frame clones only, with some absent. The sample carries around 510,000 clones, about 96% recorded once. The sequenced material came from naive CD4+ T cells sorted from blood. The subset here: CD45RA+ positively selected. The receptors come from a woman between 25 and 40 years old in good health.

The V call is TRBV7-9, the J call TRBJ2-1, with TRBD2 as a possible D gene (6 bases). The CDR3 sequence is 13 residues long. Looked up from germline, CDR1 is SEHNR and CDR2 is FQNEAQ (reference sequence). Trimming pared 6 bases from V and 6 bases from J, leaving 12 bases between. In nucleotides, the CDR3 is TGTGCCAGCAGGGACGGGAGTAGCAATGAGCAGTTCTTC. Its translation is CASRDGSSNEQFF.

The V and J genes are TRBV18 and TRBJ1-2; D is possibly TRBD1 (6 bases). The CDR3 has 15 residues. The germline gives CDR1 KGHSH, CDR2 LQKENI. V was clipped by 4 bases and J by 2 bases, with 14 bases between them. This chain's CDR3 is CASSLALDSNYGYTF. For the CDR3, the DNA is TGTGCCAGCTCACTAGCCCTGGACAGCAACTATGGCTACACCTTC.

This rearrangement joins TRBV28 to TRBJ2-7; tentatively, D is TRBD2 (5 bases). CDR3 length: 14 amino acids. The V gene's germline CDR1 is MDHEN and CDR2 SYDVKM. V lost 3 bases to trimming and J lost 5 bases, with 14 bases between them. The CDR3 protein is CASSFYRGLDEQYF. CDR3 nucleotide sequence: TGTGCCAGCAGTTTTTACCGGGGATTGGACGAGCAGTACTTC.

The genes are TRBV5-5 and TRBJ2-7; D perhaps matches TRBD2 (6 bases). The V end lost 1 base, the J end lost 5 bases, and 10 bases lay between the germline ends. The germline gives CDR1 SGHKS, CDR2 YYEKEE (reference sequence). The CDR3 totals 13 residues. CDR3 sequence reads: CASSLYGSDEQYF. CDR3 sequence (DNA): TGTGCCAGCAGCTTGTACGGGAGCGACGAGCAGTACTTC.

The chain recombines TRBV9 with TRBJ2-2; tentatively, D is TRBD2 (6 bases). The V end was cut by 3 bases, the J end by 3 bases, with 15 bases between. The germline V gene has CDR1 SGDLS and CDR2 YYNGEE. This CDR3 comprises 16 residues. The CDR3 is CASSGGLLVHTGELFF. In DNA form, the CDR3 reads TGTGCCAGCAGCGGGGGACTCCTCGTTCACACCGGGGAGCTGTTTTTT.

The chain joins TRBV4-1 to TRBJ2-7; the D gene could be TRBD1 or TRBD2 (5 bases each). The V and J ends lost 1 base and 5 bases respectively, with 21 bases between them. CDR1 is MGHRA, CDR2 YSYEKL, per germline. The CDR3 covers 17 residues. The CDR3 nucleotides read TGCGCCAGCAGCCAAGGAGGGGTTCTACGGCCCGACAACGAGCAGTACTTC. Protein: CASSQGGVLRPDNEQYF.

The CDR3 region is CASGSGINEQFF. CDR3 in DNA: TGTGCCAGCGGGAGCGGAATCAATGAGCAGTTCTTC. This sequence joins TRBV28 and TRBJ2-1; a weak D match, TRBD2 (5 bases). The CDR3 extends over 12 amino acids. CDR1 is MDHEN and CDR2 is SYDVKM in the germline V gene. Trimming pared 8 bases from V and 6 bases from J, leaving 11 bases between. Full variable domain (remainder filled in from reference TRBV28 and TRBJ2-1): DVKVTQSSRYLVKRTGEKVFLECVQDMDHENMFWYRQDPGLGLRLIYFSYDVKMKEKGDIPEGYSVSREKKERFSLILESASTNQTSMYLCASGSGINEQFFGPGTRLTVL.

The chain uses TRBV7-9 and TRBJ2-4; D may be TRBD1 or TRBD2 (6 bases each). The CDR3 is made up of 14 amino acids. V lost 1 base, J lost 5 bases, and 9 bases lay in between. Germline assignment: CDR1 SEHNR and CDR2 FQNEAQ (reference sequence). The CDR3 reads CASSLGGAQNIQYF. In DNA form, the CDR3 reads TGTGCCAGCAGCTTAGGGGGGGCCCAAAACATTCAGTACTTC.

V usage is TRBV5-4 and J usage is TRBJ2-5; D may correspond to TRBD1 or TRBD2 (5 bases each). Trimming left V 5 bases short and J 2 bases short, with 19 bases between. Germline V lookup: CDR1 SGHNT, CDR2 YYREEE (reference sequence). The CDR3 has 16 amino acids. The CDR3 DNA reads TGTGCCAGCAGATTCCGGGACCCGCGCGGTCAAGAGACCCAGTACTTC. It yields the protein CASRFRDPRGQETQYF.

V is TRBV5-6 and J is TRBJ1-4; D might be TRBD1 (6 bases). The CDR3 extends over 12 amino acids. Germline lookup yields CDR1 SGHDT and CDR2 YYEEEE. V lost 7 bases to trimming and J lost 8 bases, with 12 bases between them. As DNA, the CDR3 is TGTGCCAGCGGGGGCAAAGAGGAAAAACTGTTTTTT. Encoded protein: CASGGKEEKLFF.

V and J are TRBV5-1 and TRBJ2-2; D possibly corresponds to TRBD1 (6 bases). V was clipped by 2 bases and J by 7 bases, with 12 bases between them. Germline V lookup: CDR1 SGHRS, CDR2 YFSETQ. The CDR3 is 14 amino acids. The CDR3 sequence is CASSLLGAVGELFF. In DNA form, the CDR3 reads TGCGCCAGCAGCTTACTGGGGGCGGTCGGGGAGCTGTTTTTT.

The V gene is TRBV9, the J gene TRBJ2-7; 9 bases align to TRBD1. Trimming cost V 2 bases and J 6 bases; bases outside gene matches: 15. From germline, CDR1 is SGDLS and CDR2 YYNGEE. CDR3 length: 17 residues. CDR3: CASSVTIDRDRVSEQYF. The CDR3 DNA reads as TGTGCCAGCAGCGTGACTATCGATCGGGACAGGGTCTCCGAGCAGTACTTC.

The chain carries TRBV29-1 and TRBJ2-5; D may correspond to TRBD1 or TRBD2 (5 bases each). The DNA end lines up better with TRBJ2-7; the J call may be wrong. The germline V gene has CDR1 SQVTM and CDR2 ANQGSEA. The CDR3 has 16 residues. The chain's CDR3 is CSARWGRGSGQDEQYF. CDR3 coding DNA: TGCAGCGCCCGATGGGGACGCGGCAGCGGCCAAGACGAGCAGTACTTC.

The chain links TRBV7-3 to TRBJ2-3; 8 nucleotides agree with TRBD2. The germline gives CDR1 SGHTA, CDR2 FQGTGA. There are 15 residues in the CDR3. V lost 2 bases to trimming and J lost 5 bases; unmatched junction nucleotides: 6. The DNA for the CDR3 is TGTGCCAGCAGCTTAGGAGGGACTAGGGGAGATACGCAGTATTTT. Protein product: CASSLGGTRGDTQYF. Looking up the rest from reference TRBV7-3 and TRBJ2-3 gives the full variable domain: GAGVSQTPSNKVTEKGKYVELRCDPISGHTALYWYRQSLGQGPEFLIYFQGTGAADDSGLPNDRFFAVRPEGSVSTLKIQRTERGDSAVYLCASSLGGTRGDTQYFGPGTRLTVL.

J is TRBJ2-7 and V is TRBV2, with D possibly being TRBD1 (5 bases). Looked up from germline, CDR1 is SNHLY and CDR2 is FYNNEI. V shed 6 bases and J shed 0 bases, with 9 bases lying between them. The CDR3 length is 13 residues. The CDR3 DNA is TGTGCCAGCAGAGACAGTCTCTCCTACGAGCAGTACTTC. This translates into CASRDSLSYEQYF.

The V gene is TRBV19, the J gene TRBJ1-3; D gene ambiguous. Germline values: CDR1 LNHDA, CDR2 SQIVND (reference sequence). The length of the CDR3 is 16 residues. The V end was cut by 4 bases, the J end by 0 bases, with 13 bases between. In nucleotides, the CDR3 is TGTGCCAGTAGTACTCAACTGAAAAGCTCTGGAAACACCATATATTTT. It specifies CASSTQLKSSGNTIYF.

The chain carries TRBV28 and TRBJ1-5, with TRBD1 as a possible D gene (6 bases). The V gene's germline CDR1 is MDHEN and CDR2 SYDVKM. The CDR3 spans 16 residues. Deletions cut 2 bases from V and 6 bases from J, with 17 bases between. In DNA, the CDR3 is TGTGCCAGCAGTTTACCCCGGACAGTGTTTGCTCAGCCCCAGCATTTT. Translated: CASSLPRTVFAQPQHF.

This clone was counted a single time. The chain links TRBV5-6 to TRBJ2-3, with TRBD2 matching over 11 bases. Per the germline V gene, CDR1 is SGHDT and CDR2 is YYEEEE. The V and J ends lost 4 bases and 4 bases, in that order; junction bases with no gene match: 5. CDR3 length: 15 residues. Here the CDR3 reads CASSPLAGGADTQYF. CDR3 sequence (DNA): TGTGCCAGCAGCCCCCTAGCGGGAGGCGCAGATACGCAGTATTTT.

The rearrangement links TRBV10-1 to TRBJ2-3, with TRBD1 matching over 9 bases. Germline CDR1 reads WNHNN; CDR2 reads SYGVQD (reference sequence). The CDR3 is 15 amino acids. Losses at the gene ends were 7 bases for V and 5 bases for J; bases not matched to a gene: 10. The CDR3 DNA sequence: TGCGCCAGCACTCTACAAGGGACAGGGTTAGATACGCAGTATTTT. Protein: CASTLQGTGLDTQYF.

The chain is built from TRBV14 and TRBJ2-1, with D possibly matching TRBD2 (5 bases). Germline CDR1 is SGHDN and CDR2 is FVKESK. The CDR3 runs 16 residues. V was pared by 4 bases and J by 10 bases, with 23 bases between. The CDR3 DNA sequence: TGTGCCAGCAGCCCTCATTTGGCGGGCCCGGCTCGGGAGCAGTTCTTC. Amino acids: CASSPHLAGPAREQFF.